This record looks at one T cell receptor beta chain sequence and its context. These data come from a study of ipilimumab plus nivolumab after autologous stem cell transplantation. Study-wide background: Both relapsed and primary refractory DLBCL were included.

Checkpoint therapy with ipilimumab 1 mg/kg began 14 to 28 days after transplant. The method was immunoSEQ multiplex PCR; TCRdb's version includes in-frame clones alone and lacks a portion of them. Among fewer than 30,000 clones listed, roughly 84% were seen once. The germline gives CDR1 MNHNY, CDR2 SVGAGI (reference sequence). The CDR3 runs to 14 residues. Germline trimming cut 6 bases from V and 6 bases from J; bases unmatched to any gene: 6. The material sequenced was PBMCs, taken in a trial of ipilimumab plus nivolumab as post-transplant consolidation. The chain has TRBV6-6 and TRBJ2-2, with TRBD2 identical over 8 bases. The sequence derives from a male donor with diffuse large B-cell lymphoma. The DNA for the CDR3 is TGTGCCAGCAGACCTATCGGGGGGGCCGGGGAGCTGTTTTTT. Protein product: CASRPIGGAGELFF.